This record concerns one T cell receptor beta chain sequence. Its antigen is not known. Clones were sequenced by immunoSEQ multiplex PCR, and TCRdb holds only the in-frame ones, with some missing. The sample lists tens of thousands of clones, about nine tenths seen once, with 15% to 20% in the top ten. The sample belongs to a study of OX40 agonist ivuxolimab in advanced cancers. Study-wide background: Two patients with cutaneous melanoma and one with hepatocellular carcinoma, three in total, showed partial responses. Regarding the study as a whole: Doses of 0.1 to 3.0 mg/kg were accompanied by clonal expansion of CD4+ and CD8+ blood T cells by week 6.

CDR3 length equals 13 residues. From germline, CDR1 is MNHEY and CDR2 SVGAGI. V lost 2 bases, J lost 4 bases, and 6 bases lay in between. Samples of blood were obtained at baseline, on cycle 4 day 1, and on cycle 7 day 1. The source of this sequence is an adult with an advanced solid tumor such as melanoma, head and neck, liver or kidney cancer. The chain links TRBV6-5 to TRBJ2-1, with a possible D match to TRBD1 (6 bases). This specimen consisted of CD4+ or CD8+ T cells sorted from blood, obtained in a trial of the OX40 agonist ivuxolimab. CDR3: CASSYQGYNEQFF. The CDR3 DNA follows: TGTGCCAGCAGTTACCAGGGGTACAATGAGCAGTTCTTC.